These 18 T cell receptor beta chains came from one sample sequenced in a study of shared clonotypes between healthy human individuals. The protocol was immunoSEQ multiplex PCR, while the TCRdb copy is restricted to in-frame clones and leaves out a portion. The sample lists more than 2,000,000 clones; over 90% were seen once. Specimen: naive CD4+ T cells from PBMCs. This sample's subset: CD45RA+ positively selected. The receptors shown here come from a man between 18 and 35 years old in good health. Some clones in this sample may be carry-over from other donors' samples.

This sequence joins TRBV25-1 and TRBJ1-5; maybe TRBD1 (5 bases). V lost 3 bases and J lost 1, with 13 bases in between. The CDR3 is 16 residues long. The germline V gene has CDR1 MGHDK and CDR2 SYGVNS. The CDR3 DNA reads TGTGCCAGCAGTGAGCCGGGACCGGGAAGCAATCAGCCCCAGCATTTT. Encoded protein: CASSEPGPGSNQPQHF. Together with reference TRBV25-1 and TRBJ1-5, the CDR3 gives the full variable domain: EADIYQTPRYLVIGTGKKITLECSQTMGHDKMYWYQQDPGMELHLIHYSYGVNSTEKGDLSSESTVSRIRTEHFPLTLESARPSHTSQYLCASSEPGPGSNQPQHFGDGTRLSIL.

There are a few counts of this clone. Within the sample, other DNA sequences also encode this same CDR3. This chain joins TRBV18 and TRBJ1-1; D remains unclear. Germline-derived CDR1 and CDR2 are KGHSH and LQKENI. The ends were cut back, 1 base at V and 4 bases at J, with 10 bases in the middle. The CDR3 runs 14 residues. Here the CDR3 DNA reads TGTGCCAGCTCACCACTTGACCTGGGCACTGAAGCTTTCTTT. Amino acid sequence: CASSPLDLGTEAFF.

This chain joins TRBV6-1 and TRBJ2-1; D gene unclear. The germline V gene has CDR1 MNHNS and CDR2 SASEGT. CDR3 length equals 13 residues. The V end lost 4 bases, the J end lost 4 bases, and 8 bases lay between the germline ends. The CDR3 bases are TGTGCCAGCAGTGCTAAAGCGTACAATGAGCAGTTCTTC. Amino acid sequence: CASSAKAYNEQFF.

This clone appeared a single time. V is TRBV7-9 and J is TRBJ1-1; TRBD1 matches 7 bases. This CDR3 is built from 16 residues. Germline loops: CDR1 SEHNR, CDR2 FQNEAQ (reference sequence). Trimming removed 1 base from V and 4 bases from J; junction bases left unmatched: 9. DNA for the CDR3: TGTGCCAGCAGCTTAGGGATAGGGGGCGCTAGCACTGAAGCTTTCTTT. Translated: CASSLGIGGASTEAFF.

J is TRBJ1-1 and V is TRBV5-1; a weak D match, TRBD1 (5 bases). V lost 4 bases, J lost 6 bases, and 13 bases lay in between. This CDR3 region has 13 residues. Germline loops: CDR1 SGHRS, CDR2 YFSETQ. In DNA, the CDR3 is TGCGCCAGCAGCCCTTCAGACAGTGCTGAAGCTTTCTTT. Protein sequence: CASSPSDSAEAFF.

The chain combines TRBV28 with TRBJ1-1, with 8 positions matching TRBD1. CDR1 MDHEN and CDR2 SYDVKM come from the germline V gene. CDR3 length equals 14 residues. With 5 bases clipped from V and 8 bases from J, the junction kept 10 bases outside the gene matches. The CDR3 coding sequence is TGTGCCAGCAGTGCCGCGACAGGGGTCAGAGAAGCTTTCTTT. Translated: CASSAATGVREAFF.

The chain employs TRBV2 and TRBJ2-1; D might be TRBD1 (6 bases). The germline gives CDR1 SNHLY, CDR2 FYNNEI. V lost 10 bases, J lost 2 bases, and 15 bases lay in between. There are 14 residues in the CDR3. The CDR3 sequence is CAKEQGAPYNEQFF. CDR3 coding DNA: TGTGCCAAAGAACAGGGTGCCCCCTACAATGAGCAGTTCTTC.

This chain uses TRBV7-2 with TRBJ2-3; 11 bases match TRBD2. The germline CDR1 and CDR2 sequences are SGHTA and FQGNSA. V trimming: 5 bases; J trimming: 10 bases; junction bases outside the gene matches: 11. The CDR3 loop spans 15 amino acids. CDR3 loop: CASSRTRTSGLAQYF. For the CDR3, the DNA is TGTGCCAGCAGCCGTACTCGGACTAGCGGGTTGGCGCAGTATTTT. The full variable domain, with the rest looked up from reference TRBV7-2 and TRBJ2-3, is GAGVSQSPSNKVTEKGKDVELRCDPISGHTALYWYRQSLGQGLEFLIYFQGNSAPDKSGLPSDRFSAERTGGSVSTLTIQRTQQEDSAVYLCASSRTRTSGLAQYFGPGTRLTVL.

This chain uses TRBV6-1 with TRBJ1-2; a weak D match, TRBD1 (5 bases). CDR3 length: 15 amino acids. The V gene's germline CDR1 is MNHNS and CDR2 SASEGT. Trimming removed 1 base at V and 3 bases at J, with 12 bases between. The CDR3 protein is CASSEGGHPYYGYTF. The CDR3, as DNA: TGTGCCAGCAGTGAAGGTGGACACCCGTACTATGGCTACACCTTC.

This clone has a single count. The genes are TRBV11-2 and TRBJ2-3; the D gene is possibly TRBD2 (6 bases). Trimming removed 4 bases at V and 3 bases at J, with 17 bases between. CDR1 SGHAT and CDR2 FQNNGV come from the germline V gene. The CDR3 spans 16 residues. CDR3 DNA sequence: TGTGCCAGCAGCTCCCCCGCGGGGCAGGAAACAGATACGCAGTATTTT. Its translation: CASSSPAGQETDTQYF.

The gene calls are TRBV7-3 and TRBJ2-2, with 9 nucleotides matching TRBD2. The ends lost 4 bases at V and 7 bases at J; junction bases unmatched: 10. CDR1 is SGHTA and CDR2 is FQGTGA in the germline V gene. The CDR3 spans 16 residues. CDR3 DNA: TGTGCCAGCAGCTGGAGTAGCGGGAGTGGGGTCGGGGAGCTGTTTTTT. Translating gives CASSWSSGSGVGELFF.

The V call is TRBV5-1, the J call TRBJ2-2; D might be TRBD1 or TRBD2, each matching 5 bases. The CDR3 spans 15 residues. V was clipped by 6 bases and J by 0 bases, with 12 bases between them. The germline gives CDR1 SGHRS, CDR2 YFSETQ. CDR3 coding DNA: TGCGCCAGCAAGGACCAGGGAGCGAACACCGGGGAGCTGTTTTTT. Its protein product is CASKDQGANTGELFF.

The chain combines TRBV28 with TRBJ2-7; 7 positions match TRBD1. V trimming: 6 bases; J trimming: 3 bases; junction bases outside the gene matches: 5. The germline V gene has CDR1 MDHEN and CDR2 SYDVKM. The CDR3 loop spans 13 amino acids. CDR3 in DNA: TGTGCCAGCAGGGTGGGACAGCTCTACGAGCAGTACTTC. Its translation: CASRVGQLYEQYF.

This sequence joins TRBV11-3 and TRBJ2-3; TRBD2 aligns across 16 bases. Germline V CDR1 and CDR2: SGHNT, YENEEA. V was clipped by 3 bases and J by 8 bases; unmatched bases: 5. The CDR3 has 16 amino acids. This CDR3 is CASSLGLAGGPGTQYF. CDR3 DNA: TGTGCCAGCAGCTTGGGACTAGCGGGAGGGCCGGGTACGCAGTATTTT.

The CDR3 nucleotides read TGTGCCTGGAAGGCGGGGCCCTGGAGACTAGCGGGAACGAGGACCGGGGAGCTGTTTTTT. The encoded protein is CAWKAGPWRLAGTRTGELFF. The chain is built from TRBV30 and TRBJ2-2, with 11 positions matching TRBD2. J was trimmed by 5 bases and V by 4 bases; bases with no gene match: 21. The germline V gene has CDR1 GTSNPN and CDR2 SVGIG (reference sequence). CDR3 size: 20 residues.

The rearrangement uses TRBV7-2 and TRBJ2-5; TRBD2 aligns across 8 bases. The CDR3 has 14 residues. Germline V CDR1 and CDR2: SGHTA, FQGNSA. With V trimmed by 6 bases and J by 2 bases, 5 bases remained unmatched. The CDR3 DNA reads TGTGCCAGCAGTTACGGACTAGCTCAAGAGACCCAGTACTTC. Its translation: CASSYGLAQETQYF.

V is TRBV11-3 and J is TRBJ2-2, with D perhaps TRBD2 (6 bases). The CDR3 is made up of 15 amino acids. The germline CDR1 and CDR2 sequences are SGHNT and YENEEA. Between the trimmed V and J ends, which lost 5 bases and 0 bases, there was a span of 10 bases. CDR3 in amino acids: CASSPSGPNTGELFF. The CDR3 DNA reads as TGTGCCAGCAGCCCCAGCGGGCCGAACACCGGGGAGCTGTTTTTT.

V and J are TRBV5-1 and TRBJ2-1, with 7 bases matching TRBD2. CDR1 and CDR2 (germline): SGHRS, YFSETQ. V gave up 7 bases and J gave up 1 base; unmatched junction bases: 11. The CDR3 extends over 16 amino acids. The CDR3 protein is CASERGGSPSYNEQFF. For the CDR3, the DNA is TGCGCCAGCGAAAGAGGCGGGAGTCCATCCTACAATGAGCAGTTCTTC.